This T cell receptor beta chain was captured by sequencing in a study of shared clonotypes between healthy human individuals (dated by TCRdb to the early 2020s). Background on the whole study: The cohort included a few men and a couple of women between 18 and 49 years of age. For each donor, CD4 naive and CD4 memory were each run on three plates, CD8 naive on two plates, and CD8 memory on one plate. To estimate repertoire size and how much clonotype sharing occurs between individuals, the study deeply sequenced the blood TCR repertoires of roughly 5 healthy adults. To increase sequencing depth and limit assay-specific biases, different laboratories used diverse techniques to prepare libraries and sequence TCR repertoires. Between about 0.8 and 9 billion PBMCs per donor were obtained by leukapheresis.

Overall study outcomes, separate from this receptor: About 4.5% of naive CD4, around 4% of naive CD8, around 2.3% of memory CD4, and about 0.4% of memory CD8 clonotypes were shared across several donors. Higher generation probabilities were observed for clonotypes shared by all four sorted-subset donors than for non-shared clonotypes. Rarefaction of sorted-subset datasets indicated incomplete sequencing despite the large sequencing depth. Sampling was restricted to blood, and TCR repertoires in tissue are likely to differ from TCR repertoires in blood. Because the study included a small number of donors, the genetic and exposure-history diversity represented was limited. Larger estimated clonotype richness was generally found for naive subsets than for memory subsets. Pairwise subsampling indicated that sequencing depth was expected to affect the degree of clonotype sharing among donors.

Using the deep immunoSEQ assay, multiplex PCR amplified TCR CDR3 regions from genomic DNA. Genomic DNA extracted from each cell subset was distributed evenly over all wells of several immunoSEQ 96-well plates, and each plate served as one replicate. For sorted subsets, each replicate PCR was loaded with 200 ng genomic DNA, equivalent to 30,000 or so T cell genomes. Purified libraries were quantified with a Qubit 3.0 fluorometer, sized on a Bioanalyzer 2100, and re-quantified with the KAPA Library Quantification kit. Every immunoSEQ 96-well plate was sequenced on a dedicated single-read 150-cycle Illumina NextSeq 550 flow cell. Under the source paper's analysis protocol: Because only junctional sequences without quality scores were contained in the immunoSEQ output, filtering matching that applied to full-length reads could not be performed. To assign V/J genes and CDR3, sequences were annotated using PyIR, a Python wrapper for IgBLAST v1.9, with IMGT germline references. Reads were filtered out if the reads had weak V/J assignments (E-value above 1e-6), no CDR3, stop codons, out-of-frame junctions, or ambiguous translated residues. A V3J clonotype was defined by an identical inferred V gene, J gene, and CDR3 amino acid sequence. The percentage overlap between two repertoires was calculated by dividing the number of shared unique clonotypes by the size of the smaller repertoire. Three approaches were used to assess repertoire richness: RTK rarefaction, the Chao1 estimator, and Recon v2.1 estimates of unobserved clonotypes. Generation probabilities for all TCRbeta clonotypes obtained by the gDNA method from a handful of donors were computed using OLGA. TCRdb carries this immuneACCESS record with in-frame sequences only. Its versions omit some clonotypes, under half of them owing to an unresolved V gene in the studies checked, with the rest unexplained. The V and J calls and the clone size are those of that table, but D and trimming were determined from the DNA. The sample table shows around 1.9 million clones, and 85% to 95% are seen once. Approximately 1.7% of the sample comes from the top ten.

CD8 naive samples consisted of CD45RO-negative cells that were positively selected for CCR7, yielding a CD45RA+CCR7+ population without TemRA cells. The donors were healthy, HIV-negative adults with no recently reported acute infections or vaccinations. Every donor was a Caucasian adult living in Nashville, Tennessee, USA. After blood collection by leukapheresis, PBMCs were isolated using Ficoll-Histopaque density gradient centrifugation and then cryopreserved in the vapor phase of liquid nitrogen. Analytical flow cytometry was used to check the purity and quantity of every magnetically sorted T cell population. From each sorted fraction, genomic DNA was isolated and quantified by UV absorbance on a Nanodrop 2000c. This clone was seen only a few times. The antigen it recognizes is unknown. Nothing much larger sits one base from this clone, and base qualities are not available. This receptor was obtained from a man younger than 35 in good health. Some clones in this sample may be carry-over from other donors' samples. Sequenced material: naive CD8+ T cells from PBMCs. Sample cell subset or site, as interpreted from the label and publication: CD45RA+CCR7+.

The nucleotide sequence is given as TGCGCCAGCAGCCAATTCTATGGCGAGGGGACTGAAGCTTTCTTT. It is translated as CASSQFYGEGTEAFF. Recombination connected TRBV4-1 to TRBJ1-1; D gene: possibly TRBD1, on 5 matching bases. V sheds 2 bases and J sheds 5 bases, leaving 15 bases between their ends. CDR1 and CDR2 (MGHRA, YSYEKL) derive from the germline V gene. The cysteine opens and the phenylalanine closes a CDR3 of 15 amino acids. Of the read, only the CDR3 DNA is kept; its 45 bases are in frame from base 1.